This entry is about one T cell receptor beta chain. The target antigen is unknown. Other nucleotide sequences from this sample produce the same CDR3. These data originate in a study of beta chain features in type 1 diabetes. The study, taken as a whole, reports: Moderate but significant shortening of TCRB CDR3s was recorded in all four CD4+ subsets from Type 1 diabetes patients.

The sequenced template was cDNA made from the entire isolated RNA. Libraries were prepared by immunoSEQ multiplex PCR; TCRdb keeps only in-frame clonotypes and omits some of them. The sample lists 900,000 or so clones, roughly 16% seen once, with around 0.02% in the top ten. The CDR3 contains 14 residues. The germline V gene has CDR1 KGHSH and CDR2 LQKENI. With 3 bases clipped from V and 0 bases from J, the junction kept 0 bases outside the gene matches. Every participating donor gave one draw, a heparinised blood sample averaging about 100 mL. Cells sorted by CD45RO/CCR7/CD25/CD127/CD95/CD27 comprised CD4+ naive, central memory, regulatory and stem cell-like memory cells.

Sequenced material: naive CD4+ T cells from blood. The sequence was obtained from a woman between 18 and 29 years old in good health. V gene TRBV18 combines with J gene TRBJ2-7, with TRBD2 matching 9 bases. CDR3 amino acids: CASSPSGSSYEQYF. CDR3 DNA sequence: TGTGCCAGCTCACCTAGCGGGAGCTCCTACGAGCAGTACTTC.